The 28 T cell receptor beta chains in this list originate from one sample, sequenced in a study of yellow fever vaccine responses in identical twins. A single record per CDR3 protein comes from TCRdb applying MiXCR to the RT-PCR reads. The profile shows about 2,500 distinct CDR3 sequences, roughly nine tenths of them singletons. The input for sequencing was T cells from blood (PBMCs), unsorted or a sorted subset (not recorded which), taken before or after yellow fever vaccination (not recorded which). Source of these receptors: a woman aged 18-29 years who received the yellow fever vaccine.

This CDR3 reads CASSLASGTIETQYF. DNA for the CDR3: TGTGCCAGCAGCCTTGCTTCCGGGACGATAGAGACCCAGTACTTC. The chain employs TRBV11-2 and TRBJ2-5; possibly TRBD1 or TRBD2 for D (5 bases each). The CDR3 sequence is 15 residues long. Germline V CDR1 and CDR2: SGHAT, FQNNGV. Trimming stripped 5 bases from V and 4 bases from J, with 17 bases between.

A few counts support this clonotype. The chain carries TRBV15 and TRBJ2-1; D uncertain. Trimming stripped 0 bases from V and 9 bases from J, with 9 bases between. Germline V lookup: CDR1 LNHNV, CDR2 YYDKDF (reference sequence). The CDR3 runs 13 residues. Here the CDR3 DNA reads TGTGCCACCAGCAGAGATATACAAACTGAGCAGTTCTTC. Protein sequence: CATSRDIQTEQFF.

A few counts support this clonotype. DNA of the CDR3: TGTGCCAGCAGTGACAAGGACAATGAGCAGTTCTTC. The encoded protein is CASSDKDNEQFF. V and J are TRBV6-4 and TRBJ2-1; D remains ambiguous. The length of the CDR3 is 12 residues. CDR1 is MRHNA and CDR2 is SNTAGT in the germline V gene. Trimming cost V 2 bases and J 5 bases, with 4 bases left between them.

This rearrangement joins TRBV10-1 to TRBJ2-1, with 11 bases lining up with TRBD2. The CDR3 spans 17 residues. The V gene end was trimmed by 6 bases and the J gene end by 0 bases; junction bases not matched to a gene: 7. Germline V gene data show CDR1 as WNHNN and CDR2 as SYGVQD (reference sequence). The CDR3 loop reads CASSESGTSGSYNEQFF. The CDR3 coding sequence is TGCGCCAGCAGCGAGAGCGGGACTAGCGGCTCCTACAATGAGCAGTTCTTC.

This clonotype showed up just once. This rearrangement joins TRBV5-6 to TRBJ1-5, with D perhaps TRBD1 (6 bases). The germline V and J ends were trimmed by 7 bases and 4 bases, with 15 bases remaining between them. Germline CDR1 is SGHDT and CDR2 is YYEEEE. CDR3 length equals 14 residues. The CDR3 protein is CASGATGRNQPQHF. Here the CDR3 DNA reads TGTGCCAGCGGGGCGACAGGACGTAATCAGCCCCAGCATTTT.

The rearrangement joins TRBV4-1 to TRBJ1-2; D call uncertain. CDR1 is MGHRA and CDR2 is YSYEKL in the germline V gene. CDR3 length equals 14 residues. Trimming pared 2 bases from V and 2 bases from J, leaving 9 bases between. The CDR3 DNA reads as TGCGCCAGCAGCCAATTGGCGGTGAACTATGGCTACACCTTC. Protein: CASSQLAVNYGYTF.

The V gene is TRBV4-2, the J gene TRBJ2-3, with 11 bases identical to TRBD1. The CDR3 spans 17 residues. V dropped 0 bases and J dropped 3; count of bases not matched to a gene: 5. Germline V gene lookup returns CDR1 LGHNA and CDR2 YNFKEQ. CDR3 sequence (DNA): TGTGCCAGCAGCCAAGAAATCCGGGACAGGGGGACAGATACGCAGTATTTT. It encodes CASSQEIRDRGTDTQYF.

The CDR3 loop reads CASSEGLAGYNEQFF. Written as DNA, the CDR3 is TGTGCCAGCAGTGAGGGACTAGCGGGATACAATGAGCAGTTCTTC. V gene TRBV6-4 combines with J gene TRBJ2-1; 13 positions match TRBD2. After removal of 3 bases from V and 4 bases from J, the junction contained 0 bases not matched to a gene. The CDR3 covers 15 residues. The germline V gene encodes CDR1 MRHNA and CDR2 SNTAGT.

This clonotype turned up a few times. The genes are TRBV5-6 and TRBJ1-1; a weak D match, TRBD1 (5 bases). The CDR3 contains 15 residues. Trimming stripped 3 bases from V and 2 bases from J, with 14 bases between. Germline CDR1 and CDR2: SGHDT and YYEEEE. The CDR3 nucleotides read TGTGCCAGCAGCTCACATGGGGCAGGTAACACTGAAGCTTTCTTT. This encodes CASSSHGAGNTEAFF.

In its sample, this clonotype was seen a few times. V and J are TRBV15 and TRBJ1-1, with unresolved D. Germline CDR1 reads LNHNV; CDR2 reads YYDKDF (reference sequence). This CDR3 spans 13 amino acids. V was shortened by 4 bases and J by 0 bases, with 6 bases between the two germline ends. Written as DNA, the CDR3 is TGTGCCACCAGCATGGCAGTGAACACTGAAGCTTTCTTT. The encoded protein is CATSMAVNTEAFF.

This chain joins TRBV11-2 and TRBJ2-3, with D unclear. Trimming left V 3 bases short and J 0 bases short, with 7 bases between. CDR3 size: 14 residues. Germline V gives CDR1 SGHAT, CDR2 FQNNGV. Here the CDR3 DNA reads TGTGCCAGCAGCTTCACTTCGAGCACAGATACGCAGTATTTT. Protein sequence: CASSFTSSTDTQYF.

The count of this clonotype is one. The genes are TRBV6-1 and TRBJ2-7; TRBD1 agrees at 7 bases. Unmatched junction bases numbered 10, after V lost 7 bases and J lost 1 base. This CDR3 spans 15 amino acids. Per germline, CDR1 MNHNS and CDR2 SASEGT. The chain's CDR3 is CASKLVGDSSYEQYF. The DNA for the CDR3 is TGTGCCAGCAAGCTAGTGGGGGACAGTTCCTACGAGCAGTACTTC.

CDR3 DNA: TGTGCCACCAGCAGGGGGACTAGCGGGAGGGCCGGCACAGATACGCAGTATTTT. It yields the protein CATSRGTSGRAGTDTQYF. The chain has TRBV15 and TRBJ2-3; 16 nucleotides agree with TRBD2. This CDR3 has 18 residues. Germline loops: CDR1 LNHNV, CDR2 YYDKDF (reference sequence). V gave up 3 bases and J gave up 1 base; unmatched junction bases: 4.

CDR3 sequence: CAVRRGSDPNYGYTF. The CDR3 DNA sequence: TGTGCCGTCCGCCGGGGTTCAGACCCTAACTATGGCTACACCTTC. The chain recombines TRBV10-3 with TRBJ1-2; no definite D call. Germline lookup yields CDR1 ENHRY and CDR2 SYGVKD. The CDR3 contains 15 residues. The ends were cut back, 11 bases at V and 0 bases at J, with 19 bases in the middle.

J is TRBJ1-2 and V is TRBV12-3 or TRBV12-4; the D gene is possibly TRBD1 (6 bases). The V and J ends lost 5 bases and 4 bases respectively, with 17 bases between them. This CDR3 spans 15 amino acids. CDR3 in amino acids: CASSQGDDRLYGYTF. The CDR3 bases are TGTGCCAGCAGTCAGGGCGATGACAGGCTCTATGGCTACACCTTC.

This chain uses TRBV18 with TRBJ1-2, with D tentatively TRBD1 (5 bases). The V end lost 2 bases, the J end lost 4 bases, and 11 bases lay between the germline ends. This CDR3 spans 14 amino acids. The germline V gene has CDR1 KGHSH and CDR2 LQKENI. The DNA of the CDR3 is TGTGCCAGCTCACCATTGGACAATTTCTATGGCTACACCTTC. Translated, it gives CASSPLDNFYGYTF.

The V and J genes are TRBV29-1 and TRBJ1-6; no clear D. CDR1 is SQVTM, CDR2 ANQGSEA, per germline. This CDR3 spans 13 amino acids. Trimming left V 4 bases short and J 6 bases short, with 10 bases between. In nucleotides, the CDR3 is TGCAGCGTTGCCTTGGGCCCTAATTCACCCCTCCACTTT. This gives the protein CSVALGPNSPLHF.

The chain employs TRBV21-1 and TRBJ2-7; the listed D gene, TRBD2, was not tested against the DNA. TRBV21-1 represents a pseudogene. The CDR3 is made up of 17 amino acids. The CDR3 coding sequence is TGTGCCAGCAGCACTGAGACTAGCGGAGAATTCCCCTACGAGCAGTACTTC. It codes for CASSTETSGEFPYEQYF.

The chain is built from TRBV4-1 and TRBJ2-7; 7 bases fit TRBD1. The CDR3 runs 16 residues. Per the germline V gene, CDR1 is MGHRA and CDR2 is YSYEKL. Unmatched junction bases numbered 5, after V lost 0 bases and J lost 0 bases. The CDR3 sequence: CASSQDPGGPSYEQYF. DNA for the CDR3: TGCGCCAGCAGCCAAGACCCAGGGGGACCCTCCTACGAGCAGTACTTC.

The V and J genes are TRBV25-1 and TRBJ2-5; 7 bases are shared with TRBD1. This CDR3 has 16 residues. Germline-derived CDR1 and CDR2 are MGHDK and SYGVNS. The J segment lost 1 base and the V segment lost 4 bases, leaving 9 bases of the junction unmatched. CDR3 protein: CASSVAKGTVQETQYF. The CDR3 DNA reads TGTGCCAGCAGTGTGGCAAAAGGGACAGTCCAAGAGACCCAGTACTTC.

This clonotype turned up a few times. V gene TRBV2 combines with J gene TRBJ2-1; 10 bases align to TRBD2. J was trimmed by 1 base and V by 8 bases; bases with no gene match: 11. The CDR3 length is 17 residues. The germline V gene encodes CDR1 SNHLY and CDR2 FYNNEI. The CDR3 loop reads CASADIRLAGSYNEQFF. The DNA for the CDR3 is TGTGCCAGCGCGGACATAAGACTAGCGGGTTCCTACAATGAGCAGTTCTTC. Based on the CDR3 plus reference TRBV2 and TRBJ2-1, the full variable domain is EPEVTQTPSHQVTQMGQEVILRCVPISNHLYFYWYRQILGQKVEFLVSFYNNEISEKSEIFDDQFSVERPDGSNFTLKIRSTKLEDSAMYFCASADIRLAGSYNEQFFGPGTRLTVL.

The V gene is TRBV6-1, the J gene TRBJ2-1, with TRBD1 identical over 7 bases. The germline gives CDR1 MNHNS, CDR2 SASEGT. CDR3 size: 16 residues. V shed 5 bases and J 6 bases; nucleotides not matched to a gene: 13. The CDR3 DNA sequence: TGTGCCAGCAGTAAAAGCAGTGGGACAGAGGGCAATGAGCAGTTCTTC. This codes for CASSKSSGTEGNEQFF.

V usage is TRBV4-1 and J usage is TRBJ1-2; 7 bases are shared with TRBD1. CDR1 MGHRA and CDR2 YSYEKL come from the germline V gene. This CDR3 contains 14 residues. V shed 2 bases, J shed 4 bases, and the junction held 4 bases outside the gene matches. The CDR3 sequence is CASSQPQGTYGYTF. CDR3 in DNA: TGCGCCAGCAGCCAACCACAGGGGACCTATGGCTACACCTTC.

The V and J genes are TRBV5-6 and TRBJ2-7; no clear D gene. V was shortened by 1 base and J by 3 bases, with 8 bases between the two germline ends. Germline V CDR1 and CDR2: SGHDT, YYEEEE. The CDR3 is 13 residues long. The CDR3 here is CASSLLESYEQYF. CDR3 bases: TGTGCCAGCAGCTTGCTTGAGAGCTACGAGCAGTACTTC. Using reference TRBV5-6 and TRBJ2-7 for the parts outside the CDR3, the full variable domain is DAGVTQSPTHLIKTRGQQVTLRCSPKSGHDTVSWYQQALGQGPQFIFQYYEEEERQRGNFPDRFSGHQFPNYSSELNVNALLLGDSALYLCASSLLESYEQYFGPGTRLTVT.

The CDR3 region is CASSQDGTGELFF. The CDR3, as DNA: TGTGCCAGCTCACAGGACGGCACCGGGGAGCTGTTTTTT. The chain combines TRBV18 with TRBJ2-2; D gene unclear. Per the germline V gene, CDR1 is KGHSH and CDR2 is LQKENI. V lost 4 bases and J lost 4, with 7 bases in between. This CDR3 spans 13 amino acids.

The chain joins TRBV11-2 to TRBJ2-7; D is unclear. From germline, CDR1 is SGHAT and CDR2 FQNNGV. V was trimmed by 2 bases and J by 2 bases, leaving 13 bases between them. This CDR3 is built from 15 residues. The CDR3 region is CASSLRRQATYEQYF. The CDR3, as DNA: TGTGCCAGCAGCTTACGGCGGCAGGCAACCTACGAGCAGTACTTC. The full variable domain, in which reference TRBV11-2 and TRBJ2-7 provide the parts outside the CDR3, is EAGVAQSPRYKIIEKRQSVAFWCNPISGHATLYWYQQILGQGPKLLIQFQNNGVVDDSQLPKDRFSAERLKGVDSTLKIQPAKLEDSAVYLCASSLRRQATYEQYFGPGTRLTVT.

This chain links TRBV15 with TRBJ1-5; D ambiguous. This CDR3 is built from 14 residues. Germline V gene sequence: CDR1 LNHNV, CDR2 YYDKDF (reference sequence). V was shortened by 1 base and J by 4 bases, with 8 bases between the two germline ends. CDR3 nucleotides: TGTGCCACCAGCAGAGTGGTACAGAATCAGCCCCAGCATTTT. The encoded protein is CATSRVVQNQPQHF.

The chain couples TRBV30 to TRBJ1-1, with unresolved D. Per germline, CDR1 GTSNPN and CDR2 SVGIG (reference sequence). This CDR3 comprises 14 residues. The V and J ends lost 0 bases and 0 bases respectively, with 8 bases between them. The CDR3 protein is CAWSVTTVNTEAFF. The CDR3 DNA is TGTGCCTGGAGTGTTACTACAGTGAACACTGAAGCTTTCTTT.